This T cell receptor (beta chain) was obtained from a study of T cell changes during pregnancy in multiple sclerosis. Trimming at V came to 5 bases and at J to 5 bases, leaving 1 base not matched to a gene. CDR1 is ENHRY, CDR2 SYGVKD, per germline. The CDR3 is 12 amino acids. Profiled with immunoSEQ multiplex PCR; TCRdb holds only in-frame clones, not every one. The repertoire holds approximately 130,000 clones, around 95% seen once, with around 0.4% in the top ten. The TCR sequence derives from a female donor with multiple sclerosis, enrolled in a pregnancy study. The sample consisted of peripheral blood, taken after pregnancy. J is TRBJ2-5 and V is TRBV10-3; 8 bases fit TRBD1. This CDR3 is CAISWDRETQYF. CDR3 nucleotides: TGTGCCATCAGTTGGGACAGGGAGACCCAGTACTTC.